This T cell receptor (beta chain) was sequenced in a study of shared clonotypes between healthy human individuals. In the study overall: Per-donor plates numbered three CD4 naive, three CD4 memory, two CD8 naive and one CD8 memory.

CDR1 and CDR2 (germline): SGHRS, YFSETQ. CDR3 size: 16 residues. Researchers partitioned CD4+ cells into CD45RA+ naive and CD45RA-negative memory subsets. As to this clone: This could be a read error, since a much larger clone is one nucleotide away.

Libraries were prepared by immunoSEQ multiplex PCR; TCRdb keeps only in-frame clonotypes and omits some of them. Seen here are around 700,000 clones, 72% observed once, and the top ten hold 1.8%. The chain carries TRBV5-1 and TRBJ2-5, with TRBD2 matching 8 bases. Sequenced: memory CD4+ T cells sorted from blood. The subset: CD45RA-negative fraction. The sequence was collected from a woman aged 25 to 45 in good health. Here the CDR3 reads CANSLGLAGSGETQYF. The CDR3 DNA follows: TGCGCCAACAGCTTGGGATTAGCGGGGTCCGGAGAGACCCAGTACTTC.